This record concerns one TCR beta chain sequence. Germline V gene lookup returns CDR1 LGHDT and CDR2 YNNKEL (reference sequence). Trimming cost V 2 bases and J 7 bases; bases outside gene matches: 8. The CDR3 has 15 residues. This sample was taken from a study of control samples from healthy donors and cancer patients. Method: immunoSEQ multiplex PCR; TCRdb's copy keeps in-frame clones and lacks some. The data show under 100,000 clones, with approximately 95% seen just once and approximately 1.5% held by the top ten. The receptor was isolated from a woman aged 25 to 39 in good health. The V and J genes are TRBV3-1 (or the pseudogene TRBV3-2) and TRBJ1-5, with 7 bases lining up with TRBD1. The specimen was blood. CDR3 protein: CASSQHRGQIQPQHF. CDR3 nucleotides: TGTGCCAGCAGCCAACACAGGGGTCAGATCCAGCCCCAGCATTTT.